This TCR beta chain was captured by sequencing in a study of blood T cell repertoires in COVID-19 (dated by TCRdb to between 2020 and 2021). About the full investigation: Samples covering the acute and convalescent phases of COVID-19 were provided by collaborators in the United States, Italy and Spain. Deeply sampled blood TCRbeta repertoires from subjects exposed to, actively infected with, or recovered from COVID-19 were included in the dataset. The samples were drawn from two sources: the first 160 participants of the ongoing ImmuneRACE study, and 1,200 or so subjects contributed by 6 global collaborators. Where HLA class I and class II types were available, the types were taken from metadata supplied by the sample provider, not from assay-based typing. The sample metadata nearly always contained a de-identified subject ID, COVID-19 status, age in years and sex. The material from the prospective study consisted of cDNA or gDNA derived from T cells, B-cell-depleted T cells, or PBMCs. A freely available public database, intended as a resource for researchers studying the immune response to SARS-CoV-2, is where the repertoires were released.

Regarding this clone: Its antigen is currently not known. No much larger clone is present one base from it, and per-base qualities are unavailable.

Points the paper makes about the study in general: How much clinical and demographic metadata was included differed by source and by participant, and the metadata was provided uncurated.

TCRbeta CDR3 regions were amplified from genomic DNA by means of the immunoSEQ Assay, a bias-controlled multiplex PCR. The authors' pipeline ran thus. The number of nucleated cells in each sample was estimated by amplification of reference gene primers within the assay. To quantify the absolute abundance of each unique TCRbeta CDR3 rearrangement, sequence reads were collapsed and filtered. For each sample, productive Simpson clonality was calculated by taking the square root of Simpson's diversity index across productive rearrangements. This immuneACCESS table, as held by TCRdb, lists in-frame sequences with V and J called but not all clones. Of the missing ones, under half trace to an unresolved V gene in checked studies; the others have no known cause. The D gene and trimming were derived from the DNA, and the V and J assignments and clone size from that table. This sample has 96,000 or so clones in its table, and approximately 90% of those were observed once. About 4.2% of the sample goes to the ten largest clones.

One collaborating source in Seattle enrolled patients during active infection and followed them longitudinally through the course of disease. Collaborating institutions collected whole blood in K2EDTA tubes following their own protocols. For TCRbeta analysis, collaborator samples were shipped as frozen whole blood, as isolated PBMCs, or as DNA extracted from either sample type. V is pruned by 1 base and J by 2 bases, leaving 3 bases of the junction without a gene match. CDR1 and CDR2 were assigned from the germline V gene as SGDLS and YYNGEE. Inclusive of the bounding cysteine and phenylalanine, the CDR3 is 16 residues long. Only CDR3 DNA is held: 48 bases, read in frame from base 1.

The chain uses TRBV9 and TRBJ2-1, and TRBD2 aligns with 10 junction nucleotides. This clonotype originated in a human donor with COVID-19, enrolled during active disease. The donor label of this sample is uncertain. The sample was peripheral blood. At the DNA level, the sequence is TGTGCCAGCAGCGTACGGACTAGCGGCCCCTACAATGAGCAGTTCTTC. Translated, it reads CASSVRTSGPYNEQFF.